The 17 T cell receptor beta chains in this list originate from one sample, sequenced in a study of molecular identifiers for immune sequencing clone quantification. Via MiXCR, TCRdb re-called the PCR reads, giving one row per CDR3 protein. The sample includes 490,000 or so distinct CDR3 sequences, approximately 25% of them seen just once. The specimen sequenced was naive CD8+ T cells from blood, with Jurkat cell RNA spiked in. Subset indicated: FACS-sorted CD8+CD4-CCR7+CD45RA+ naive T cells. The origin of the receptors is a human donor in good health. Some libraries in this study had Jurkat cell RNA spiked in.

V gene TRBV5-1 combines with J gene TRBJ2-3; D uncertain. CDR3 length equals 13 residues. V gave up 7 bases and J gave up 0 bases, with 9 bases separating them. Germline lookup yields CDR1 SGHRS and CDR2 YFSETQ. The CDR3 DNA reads TGCGCCAGCCCTACTGCGAGCACAGATACGCAGTATTTT. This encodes CASPTASTDTQYF.

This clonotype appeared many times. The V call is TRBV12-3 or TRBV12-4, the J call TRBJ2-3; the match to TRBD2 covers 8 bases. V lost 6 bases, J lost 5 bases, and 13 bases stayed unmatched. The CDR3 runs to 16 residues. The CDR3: CASRPQRGGGRDTQYF. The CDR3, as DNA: TGTGCCAGCAGGCCTCAACGGGGGGGCGGGCGAGATACGCAGTATTTT.

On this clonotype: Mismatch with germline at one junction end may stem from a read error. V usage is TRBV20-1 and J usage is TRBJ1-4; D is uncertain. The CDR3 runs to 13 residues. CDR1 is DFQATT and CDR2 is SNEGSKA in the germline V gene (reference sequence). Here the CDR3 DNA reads TGCAGTGTCCGGGATCTGGGCGATGAAGAACTGTTTTTT. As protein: CSVRDLGDEELFF.

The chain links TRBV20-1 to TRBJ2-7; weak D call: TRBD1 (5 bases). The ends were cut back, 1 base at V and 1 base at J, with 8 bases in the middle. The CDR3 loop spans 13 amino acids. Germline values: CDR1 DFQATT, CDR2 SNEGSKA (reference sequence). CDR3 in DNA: TGCAGTGCTAGAGTTTCAGGGTCCTACGAGCAGTACTTC. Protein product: CSARVSGSYEQYF.

CDR3 sequence: CATSREGLAGGDTQYF. The CDR3 DNA reads as TGTGCCACCAGCAGAGAAGGGCTAGCGGGAGGAGATACGCAGTATTTT. This chain joins TRBV15 and TRBJ2-3, with 11 nucleotides matching TRBD2. The germline V gene encodes CDR1 LNHNV and CDR2 YYDKDF (reference sequence). Trimming removed 0 bases from V and 5 bases from J; junction bases left unmatched: 4. The CDR3 has 16 amino acids.

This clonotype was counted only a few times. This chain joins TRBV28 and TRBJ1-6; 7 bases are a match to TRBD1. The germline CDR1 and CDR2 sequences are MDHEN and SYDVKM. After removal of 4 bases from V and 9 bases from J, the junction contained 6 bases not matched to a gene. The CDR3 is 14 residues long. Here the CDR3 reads CASSWGQLGSPLHF. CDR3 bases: TGTGCCAGCAGTTGGGGACAGCTGGGTTCACCCCTCCACTTT. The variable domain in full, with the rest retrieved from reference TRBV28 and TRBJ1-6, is DVKVTQSSRYLVKRTGEKVFLECVQDMDHENMFWYRQDPGLGLRLIYFSYDVKMKEKGDIPEGYSVSREKKERFSLILESASTNQTSMYLCASSWGQLGSPLHFGNGTRLTVT.

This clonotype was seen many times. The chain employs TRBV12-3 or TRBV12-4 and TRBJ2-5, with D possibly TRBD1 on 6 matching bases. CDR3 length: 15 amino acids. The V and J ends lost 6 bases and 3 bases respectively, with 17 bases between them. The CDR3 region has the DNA TGTGCCAGCAGACCCATACAGGGTGGAGAAGAGACCCAGTACTTC. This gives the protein CASRPIQGGEETQYF.

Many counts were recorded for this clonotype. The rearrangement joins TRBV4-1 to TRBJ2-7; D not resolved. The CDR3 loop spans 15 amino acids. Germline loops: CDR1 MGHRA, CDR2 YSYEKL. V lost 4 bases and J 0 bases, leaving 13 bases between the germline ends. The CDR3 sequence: CASSPVASVSYEQYF. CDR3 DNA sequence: TGCGCCAGCAGCCCCGTGGCATCCGTCTCCTACGAGCAGTACTTC.

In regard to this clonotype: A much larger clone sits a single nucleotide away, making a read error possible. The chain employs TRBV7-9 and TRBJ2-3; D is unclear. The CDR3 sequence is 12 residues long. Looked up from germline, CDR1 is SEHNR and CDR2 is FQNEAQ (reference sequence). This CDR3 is CASSTLPDTQCF. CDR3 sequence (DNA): TGTGCCAGCAGCACACTCCCAGATACGCAGTGTTTT. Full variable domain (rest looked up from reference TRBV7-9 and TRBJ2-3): DTGVSQNPRHKITKRGQNVTFRCDPISEHNRLYWYRQTLGQGPEFLTYFQNEAQLEKSRLLSDRFSAERPKGSFSTLEIQRTEQGDSAMYLCASSTLPDTQCFGPGTRLTVL.

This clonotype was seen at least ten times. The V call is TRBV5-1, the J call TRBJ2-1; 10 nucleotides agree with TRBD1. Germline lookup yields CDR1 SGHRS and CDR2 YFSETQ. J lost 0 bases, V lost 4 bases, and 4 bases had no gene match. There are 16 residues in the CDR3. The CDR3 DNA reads TGCGCCAGCAGCCGGACAGGGGGAGACTCCTACAATGAGCAGTTCTTC. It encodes CASSRTGGDSYNEQFF.

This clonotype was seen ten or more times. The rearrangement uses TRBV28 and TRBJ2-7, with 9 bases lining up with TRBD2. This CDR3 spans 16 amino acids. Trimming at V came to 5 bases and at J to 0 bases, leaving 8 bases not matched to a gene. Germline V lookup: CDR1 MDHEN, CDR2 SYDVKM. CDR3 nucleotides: TGTGCCAGCAGTCCGCTTAGCGGGGGACGCTCCTACGAGCAGTACTTC. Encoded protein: CASSPLSGGRSYEQYF.

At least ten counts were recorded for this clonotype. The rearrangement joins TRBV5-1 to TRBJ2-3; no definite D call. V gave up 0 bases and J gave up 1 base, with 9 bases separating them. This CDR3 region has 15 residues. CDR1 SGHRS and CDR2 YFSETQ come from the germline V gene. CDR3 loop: CASSLVQDRTDTQYF. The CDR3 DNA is TGCGCCAGCAGCTTGGTGCAGGATCGCACAGATACGCAGTATTTT.

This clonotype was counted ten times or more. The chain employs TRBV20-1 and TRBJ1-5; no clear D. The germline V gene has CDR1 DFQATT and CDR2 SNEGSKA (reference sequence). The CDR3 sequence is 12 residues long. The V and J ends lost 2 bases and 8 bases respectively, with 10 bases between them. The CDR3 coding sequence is TGCAGTGCTAGAAGCCTAGGCGAGCCCCAGCATTTT. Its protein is CSARSLGEPQHF.

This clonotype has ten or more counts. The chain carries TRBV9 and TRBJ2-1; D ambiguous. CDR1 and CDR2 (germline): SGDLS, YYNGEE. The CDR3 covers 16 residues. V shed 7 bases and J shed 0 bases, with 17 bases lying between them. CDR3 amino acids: CASARPRASSYNEQFF. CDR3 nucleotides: TGTGCCAGCGCTCGCCCTCGTGCGAGCTCCTACAATGAGCAGTTCTTC.

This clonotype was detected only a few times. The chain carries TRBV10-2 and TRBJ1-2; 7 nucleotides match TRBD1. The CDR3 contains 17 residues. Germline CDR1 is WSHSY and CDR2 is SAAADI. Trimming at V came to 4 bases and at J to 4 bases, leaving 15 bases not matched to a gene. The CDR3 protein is CASSAYLQGVPSYGYTF. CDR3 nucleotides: TGCGCCAGCAGTGCTTACCTGCAGGGGGTTCCCTCCTATGGCTACACCTTC.

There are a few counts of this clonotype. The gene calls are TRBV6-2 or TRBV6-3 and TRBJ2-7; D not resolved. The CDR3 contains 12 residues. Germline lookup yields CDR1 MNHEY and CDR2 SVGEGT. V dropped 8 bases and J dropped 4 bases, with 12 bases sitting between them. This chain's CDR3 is CASSFAVYEQYF. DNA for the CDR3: TGTGCCAGCTCCTTCGCGGTTTACGAGCAGTACTTC.

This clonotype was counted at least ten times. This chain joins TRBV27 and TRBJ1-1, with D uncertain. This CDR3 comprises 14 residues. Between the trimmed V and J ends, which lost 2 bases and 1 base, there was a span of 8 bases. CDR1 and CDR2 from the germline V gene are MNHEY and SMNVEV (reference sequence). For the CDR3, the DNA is TGTGCCAGCAGTTTAAGACTCCCGAACACTGAAGCTTTCTTT. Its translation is CASSLRLPNTEAFF.